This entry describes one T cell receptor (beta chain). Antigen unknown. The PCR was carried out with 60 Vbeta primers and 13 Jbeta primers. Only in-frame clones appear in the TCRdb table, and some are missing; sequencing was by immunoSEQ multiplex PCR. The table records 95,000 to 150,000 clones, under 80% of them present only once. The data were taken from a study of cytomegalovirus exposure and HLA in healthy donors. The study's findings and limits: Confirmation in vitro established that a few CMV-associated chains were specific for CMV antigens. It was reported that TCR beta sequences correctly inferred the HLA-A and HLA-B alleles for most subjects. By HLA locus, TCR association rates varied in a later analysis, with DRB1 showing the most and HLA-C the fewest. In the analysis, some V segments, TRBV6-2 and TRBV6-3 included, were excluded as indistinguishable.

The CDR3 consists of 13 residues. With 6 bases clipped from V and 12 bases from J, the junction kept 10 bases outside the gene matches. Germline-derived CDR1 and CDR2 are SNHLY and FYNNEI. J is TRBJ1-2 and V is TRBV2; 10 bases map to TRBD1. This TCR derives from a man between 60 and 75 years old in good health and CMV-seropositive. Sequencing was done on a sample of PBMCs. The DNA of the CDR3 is TGTGCCAGCAGGGGACAGGGGACTCTAGTAGACACCTTC. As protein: CASRGQGTLVDTF.